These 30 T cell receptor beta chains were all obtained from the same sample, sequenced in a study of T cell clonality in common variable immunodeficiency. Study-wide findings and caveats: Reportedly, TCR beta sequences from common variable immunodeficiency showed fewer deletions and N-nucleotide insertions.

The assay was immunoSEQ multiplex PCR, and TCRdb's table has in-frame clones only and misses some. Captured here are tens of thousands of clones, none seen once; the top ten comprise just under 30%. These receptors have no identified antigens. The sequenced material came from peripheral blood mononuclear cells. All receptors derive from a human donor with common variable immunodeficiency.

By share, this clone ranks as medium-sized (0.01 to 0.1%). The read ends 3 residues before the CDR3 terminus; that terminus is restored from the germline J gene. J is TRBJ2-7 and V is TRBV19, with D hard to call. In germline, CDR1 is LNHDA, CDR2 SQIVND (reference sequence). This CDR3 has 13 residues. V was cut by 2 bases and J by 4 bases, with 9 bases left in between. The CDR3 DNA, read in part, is TGTGCCAGTAGTATATATGATAGATACGAG. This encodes CASSIYDRYE. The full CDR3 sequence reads CASSIYDRYEQYF. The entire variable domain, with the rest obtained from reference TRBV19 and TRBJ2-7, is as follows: DGGITQSPKYLFRKEGQNVTLSCEQNLNHDAMYWYRQDPGQGLRLIYYSQIVNDFQKGDIAEGYSVSREKKESFPLTVTSAQKNPTAFYLCASSIYDRYEQYFGPGTRLTVT.

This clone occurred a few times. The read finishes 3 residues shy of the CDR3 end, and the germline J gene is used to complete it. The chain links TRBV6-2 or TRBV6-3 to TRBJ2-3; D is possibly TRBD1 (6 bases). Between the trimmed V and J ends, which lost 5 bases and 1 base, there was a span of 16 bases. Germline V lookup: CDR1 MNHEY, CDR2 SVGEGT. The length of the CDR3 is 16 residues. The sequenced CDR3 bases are TGTGCCAGCAGTCGAACTCGGGACACTCGCACAGATACG. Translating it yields CASSRTRDTRTDT. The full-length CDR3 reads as CASSRTRDTRTDTQYF.

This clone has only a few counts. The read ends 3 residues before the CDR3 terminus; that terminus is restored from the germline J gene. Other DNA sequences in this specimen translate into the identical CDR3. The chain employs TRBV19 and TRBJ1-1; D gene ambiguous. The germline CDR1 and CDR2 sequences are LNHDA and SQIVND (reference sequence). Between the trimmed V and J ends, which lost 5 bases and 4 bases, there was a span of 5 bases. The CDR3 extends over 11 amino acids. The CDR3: CASSSGTEAFF. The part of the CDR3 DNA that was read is TGTGCCAGTAGTTCGGGCACTGAA.

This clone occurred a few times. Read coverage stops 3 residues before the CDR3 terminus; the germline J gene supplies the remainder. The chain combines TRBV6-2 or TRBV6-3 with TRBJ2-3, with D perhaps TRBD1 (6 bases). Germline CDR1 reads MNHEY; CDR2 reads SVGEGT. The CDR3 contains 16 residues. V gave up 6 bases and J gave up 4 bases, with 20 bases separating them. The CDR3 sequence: CASSPDRLKGPDTQYF. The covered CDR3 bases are TGTGCCAGCAGCCCCGACAGGTTGAAGGGACCAGATACG.

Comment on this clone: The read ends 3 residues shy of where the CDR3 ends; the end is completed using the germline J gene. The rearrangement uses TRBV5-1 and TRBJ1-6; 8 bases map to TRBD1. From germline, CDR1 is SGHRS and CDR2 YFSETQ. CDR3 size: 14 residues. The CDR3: CASSLGDRLMALHF. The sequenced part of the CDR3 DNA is TGCGCCAGCAGCTTGGGGGACAGGTTGATGGCC.

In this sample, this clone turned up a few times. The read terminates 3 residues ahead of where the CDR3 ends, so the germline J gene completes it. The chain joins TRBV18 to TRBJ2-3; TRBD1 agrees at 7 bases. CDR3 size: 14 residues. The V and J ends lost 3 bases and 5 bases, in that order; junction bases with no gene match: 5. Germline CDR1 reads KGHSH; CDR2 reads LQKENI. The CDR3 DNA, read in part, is TGTGCCAGCTCACCGAGGGGGCAGAGAGATACG. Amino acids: CASSPRGQRDT. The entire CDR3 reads CASSPRGQRDTQYF.

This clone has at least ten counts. The DNA read from the CDR3 is TGTGCCAGCAGCCCTTACACCGGGGAG. Its translation: CASSPYTGE. From start to end, the CDR3 is CASSPYTGELFF. This rearrangement joins TRBV7-6 to TRBJ2-2; D gene uncertain. With the read ending 3 residues before the CDR3 end, the germline J gene is used to fill in that end. The V and J ends lost 5 bases and 3 bases respectively, with 4 bases between them. This CDR3 comprises 12 residues. CDR1 and CDR2 from the germline V gene are SGHVS and FNYEAQ.

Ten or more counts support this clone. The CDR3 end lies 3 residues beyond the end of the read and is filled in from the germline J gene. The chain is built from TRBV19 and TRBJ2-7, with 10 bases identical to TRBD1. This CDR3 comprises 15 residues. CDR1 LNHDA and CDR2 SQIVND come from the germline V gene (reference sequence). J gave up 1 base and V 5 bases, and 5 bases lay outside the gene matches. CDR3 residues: CASSPRGQGSYEQYF. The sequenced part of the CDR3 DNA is TGTGCCAGTAGTCCAAGGGGACAGGGGTCCTACGAG.

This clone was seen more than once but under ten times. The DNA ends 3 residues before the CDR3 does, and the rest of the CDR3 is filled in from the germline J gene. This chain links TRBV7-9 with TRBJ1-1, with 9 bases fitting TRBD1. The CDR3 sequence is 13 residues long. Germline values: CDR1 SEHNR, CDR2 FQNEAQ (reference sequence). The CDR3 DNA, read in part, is TGTGCCAGCAGGTACCACCAGGACAGGGGA. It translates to CASRYHQDRG. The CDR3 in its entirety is CASRYHQDRGAFF.

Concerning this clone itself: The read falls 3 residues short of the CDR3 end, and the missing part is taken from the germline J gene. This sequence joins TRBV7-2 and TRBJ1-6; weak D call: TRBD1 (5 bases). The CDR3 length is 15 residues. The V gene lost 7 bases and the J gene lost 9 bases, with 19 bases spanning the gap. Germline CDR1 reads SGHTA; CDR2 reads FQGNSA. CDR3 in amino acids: CASTNPGFSSSPLHF. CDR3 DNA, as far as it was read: TGTGCCAGCACCAATCCAGGGTTCAGCAGTTCACCC.

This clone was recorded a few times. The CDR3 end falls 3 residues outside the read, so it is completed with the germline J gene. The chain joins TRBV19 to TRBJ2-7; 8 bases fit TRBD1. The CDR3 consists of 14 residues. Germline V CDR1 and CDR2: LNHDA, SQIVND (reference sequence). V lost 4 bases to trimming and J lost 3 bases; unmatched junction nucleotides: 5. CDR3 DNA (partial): TGTGCCAGTAGTAGGACAGGGAAAGACTACGAG. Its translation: CASSRTGKDYE. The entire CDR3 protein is CASSRTGKDYEQYF. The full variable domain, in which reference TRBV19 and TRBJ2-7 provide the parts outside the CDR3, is DGGITQSPKYLFRKEGQNVTLSCEQNLNHDAMYWYRQDPGQGLRLIYYSQIVNDFQKGDIAEGYSVSREKKESFPLTVTSAQKNPTAFYLCASSRTGKDYEQYFGPGTRLTVT.

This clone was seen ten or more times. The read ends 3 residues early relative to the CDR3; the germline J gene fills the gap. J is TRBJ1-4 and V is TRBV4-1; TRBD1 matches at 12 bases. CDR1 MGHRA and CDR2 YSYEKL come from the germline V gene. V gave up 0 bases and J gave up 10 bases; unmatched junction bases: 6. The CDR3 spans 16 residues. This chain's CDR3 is CASSQEGGTGGGKLFF. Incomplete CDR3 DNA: TGCGCCAGCAGCCAAGAGGGGGGGACAGGGGGCGGAAAA.

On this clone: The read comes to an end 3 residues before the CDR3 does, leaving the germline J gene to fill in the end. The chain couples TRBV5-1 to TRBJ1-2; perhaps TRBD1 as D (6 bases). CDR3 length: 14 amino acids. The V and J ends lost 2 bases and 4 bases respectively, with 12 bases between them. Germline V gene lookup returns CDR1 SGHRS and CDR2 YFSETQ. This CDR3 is CASSFAGHPYGYTF. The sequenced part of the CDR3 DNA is TGCGCCAGCAGCTTCGCGGGACATCCCTATGGC.

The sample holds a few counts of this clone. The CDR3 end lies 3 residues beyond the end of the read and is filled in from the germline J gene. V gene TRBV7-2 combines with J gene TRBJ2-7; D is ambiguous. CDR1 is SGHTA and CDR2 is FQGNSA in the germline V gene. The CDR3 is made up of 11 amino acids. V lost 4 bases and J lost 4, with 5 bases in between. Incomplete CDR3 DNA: TGTGCCAGCAGCTGGCAATACGAG. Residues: CASSWQYE. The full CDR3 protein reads CASSWQYEQYF.

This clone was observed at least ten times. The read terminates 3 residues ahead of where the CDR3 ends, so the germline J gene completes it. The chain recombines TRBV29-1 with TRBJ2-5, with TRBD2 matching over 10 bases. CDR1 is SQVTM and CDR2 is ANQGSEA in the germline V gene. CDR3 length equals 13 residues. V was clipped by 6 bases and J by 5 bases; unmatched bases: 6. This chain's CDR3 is CSVKLAGRETQYF. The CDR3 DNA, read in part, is TGCAGCGTAAAACTAGCGGGGAGGGAGACC. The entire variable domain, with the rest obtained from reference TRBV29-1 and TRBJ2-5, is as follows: SAVISQKPSRDICQRGTSLTIQCQVDSQVTMMFWYRQQPGQSLTLIATANQGSEATYESGFVIDKFPISRPNLTFSTLTVSNMSPEDSSIYLCSVKLAGRETQYFGPGTRLLVL.

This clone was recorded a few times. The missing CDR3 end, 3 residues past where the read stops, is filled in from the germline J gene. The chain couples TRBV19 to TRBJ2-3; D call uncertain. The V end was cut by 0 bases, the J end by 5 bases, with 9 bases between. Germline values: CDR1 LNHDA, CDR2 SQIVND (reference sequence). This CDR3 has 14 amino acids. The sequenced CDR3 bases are TGTGCCAGTAGTATAGATCGAGCGTTAGATACG. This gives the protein CASSIDRALDT. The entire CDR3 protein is CASSIDRALDTQYF.

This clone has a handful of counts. The sequenced CDR3 bases are TGTGCCAGCAGCCCCACTTTCCTCCCTACCCACGAG. Amino acids: CASSPTFLPTHE. From start to end, the CDR3 is CASSPTFLPTHEQYF. The chain couples TRBV11-2 to TRBJ2-7; D not certain. The missing CDR3 end, 3 residues past where the read stops, is filled in from the germline J gene. The CDR3 consists of 15 residues. Trimming left V 5 bases short and J 5 bases short, with 19 bases between. CDR1 and CDR2 (germline): SGHAT, FQNNGV.

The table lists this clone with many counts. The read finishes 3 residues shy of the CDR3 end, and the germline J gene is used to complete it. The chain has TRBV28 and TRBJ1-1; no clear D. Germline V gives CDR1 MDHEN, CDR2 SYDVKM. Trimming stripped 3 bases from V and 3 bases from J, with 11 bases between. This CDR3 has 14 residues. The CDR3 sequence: CASSLLGMDTEAFF. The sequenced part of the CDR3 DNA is TGTGCCAGCAGTTTGTTGGGCATGGACACTGAA.

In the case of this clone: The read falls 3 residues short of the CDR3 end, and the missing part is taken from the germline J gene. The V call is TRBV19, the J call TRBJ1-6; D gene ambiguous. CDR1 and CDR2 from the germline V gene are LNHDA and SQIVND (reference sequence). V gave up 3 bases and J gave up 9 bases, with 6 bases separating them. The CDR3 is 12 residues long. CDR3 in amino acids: CASSIQFSPLHF. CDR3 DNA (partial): TGTGCCAGTAGTATTCAGTTTTCACCC.

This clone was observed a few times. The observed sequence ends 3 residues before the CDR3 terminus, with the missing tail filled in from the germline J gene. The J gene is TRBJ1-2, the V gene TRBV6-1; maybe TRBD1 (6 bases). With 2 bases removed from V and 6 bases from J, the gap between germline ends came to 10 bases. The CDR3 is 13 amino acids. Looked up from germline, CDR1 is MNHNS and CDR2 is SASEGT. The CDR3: CASSERAGDGYTF. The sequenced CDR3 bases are TGTGCCAGCAGTGAAAGGGCAGGGGATGGC.

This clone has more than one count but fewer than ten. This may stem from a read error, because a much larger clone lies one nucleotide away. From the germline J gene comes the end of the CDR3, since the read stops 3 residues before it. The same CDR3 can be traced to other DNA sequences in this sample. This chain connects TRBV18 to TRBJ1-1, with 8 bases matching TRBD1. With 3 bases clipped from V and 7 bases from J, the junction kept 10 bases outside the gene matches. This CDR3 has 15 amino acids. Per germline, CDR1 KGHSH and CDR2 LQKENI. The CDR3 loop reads CASSPARGRSNEAFF. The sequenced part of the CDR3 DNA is TGTGCCAGCTCACCGGCCAGGGGGCGGTCGAATGAA.

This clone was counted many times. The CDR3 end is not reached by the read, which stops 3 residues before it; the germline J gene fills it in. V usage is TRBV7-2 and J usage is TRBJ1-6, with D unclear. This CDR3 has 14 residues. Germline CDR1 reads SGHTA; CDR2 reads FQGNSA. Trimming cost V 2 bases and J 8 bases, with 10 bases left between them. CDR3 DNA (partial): TGTGCCAGCAGCTTACTTCAGGTGGATTCACCC. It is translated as CASSLLQVDSP. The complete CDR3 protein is CASSLLQVDSPLHF.

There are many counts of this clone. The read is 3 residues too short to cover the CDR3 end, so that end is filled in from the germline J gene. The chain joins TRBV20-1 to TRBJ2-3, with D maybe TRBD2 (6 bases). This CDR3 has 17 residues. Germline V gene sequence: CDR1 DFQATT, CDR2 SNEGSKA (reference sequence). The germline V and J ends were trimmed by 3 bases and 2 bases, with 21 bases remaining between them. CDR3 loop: CSASGASVLPATDTQYF. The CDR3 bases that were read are TGCAGTGCTAGTGGGGCTAGCGTCCTACCGGCCACAGATACG.

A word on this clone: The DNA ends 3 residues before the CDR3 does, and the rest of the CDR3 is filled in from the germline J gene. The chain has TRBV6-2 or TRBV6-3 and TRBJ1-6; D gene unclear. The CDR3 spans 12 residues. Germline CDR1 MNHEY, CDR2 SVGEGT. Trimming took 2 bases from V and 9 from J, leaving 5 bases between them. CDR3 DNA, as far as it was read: TGTGCCAGCAGTTACGGCGGTTCACCC. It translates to CASSYGGSP. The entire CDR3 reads CASSYGGSPLHF.

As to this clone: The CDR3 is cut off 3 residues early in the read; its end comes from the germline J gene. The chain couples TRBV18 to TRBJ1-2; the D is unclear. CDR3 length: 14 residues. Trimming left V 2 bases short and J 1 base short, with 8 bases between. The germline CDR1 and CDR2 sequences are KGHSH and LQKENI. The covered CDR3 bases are TGTGCCAGCTCACCAATGGCAGATAACTATGGC. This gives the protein CASSPMADNYG. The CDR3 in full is CASSPMADNYGYTF.

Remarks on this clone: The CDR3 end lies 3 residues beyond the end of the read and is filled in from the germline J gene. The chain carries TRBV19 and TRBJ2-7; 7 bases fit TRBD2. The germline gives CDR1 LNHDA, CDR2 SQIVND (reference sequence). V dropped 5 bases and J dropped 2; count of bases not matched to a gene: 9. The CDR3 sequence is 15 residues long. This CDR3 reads CASSADGGKPYEQYF. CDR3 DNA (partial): TGTGCCAGTAGTGCCGACGGGGGGAAGCCCTACGAG.

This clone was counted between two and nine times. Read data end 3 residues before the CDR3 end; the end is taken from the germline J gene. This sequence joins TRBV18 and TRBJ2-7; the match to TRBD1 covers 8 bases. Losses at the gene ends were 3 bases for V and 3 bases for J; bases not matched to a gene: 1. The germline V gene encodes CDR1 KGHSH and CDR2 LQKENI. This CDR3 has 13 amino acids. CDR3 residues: CASSPTGGYEQYF. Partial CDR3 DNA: TGTGCCAGCTCACCCACAGGGGGCTACGAG.

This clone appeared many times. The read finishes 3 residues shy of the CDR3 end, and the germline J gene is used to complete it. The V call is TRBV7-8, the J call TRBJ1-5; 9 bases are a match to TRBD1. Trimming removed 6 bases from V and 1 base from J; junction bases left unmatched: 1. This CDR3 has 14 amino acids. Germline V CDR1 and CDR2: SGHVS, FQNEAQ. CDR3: CASRQGASNQPQHF. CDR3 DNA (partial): TGTGCCAGCAGACAGGGGGCGAGCAATCAGCCC. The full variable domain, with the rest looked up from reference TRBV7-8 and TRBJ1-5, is GAGVSQSPRYKVAKRGQDVALRCDPISGHVSLFWYQQALGQGPEFLTYFQNEAQLDKSGLPSDRFFAERPEGSVSTLKIQRTQQEDSAVYLCASRQGASNQPQHFGDGTRLSIL.

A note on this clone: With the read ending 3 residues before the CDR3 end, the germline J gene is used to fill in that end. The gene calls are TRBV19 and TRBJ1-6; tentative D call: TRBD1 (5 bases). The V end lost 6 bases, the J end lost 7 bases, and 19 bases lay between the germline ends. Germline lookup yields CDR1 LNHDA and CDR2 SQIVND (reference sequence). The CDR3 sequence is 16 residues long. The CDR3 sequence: CASSHRARGGNSPLHF. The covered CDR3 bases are TGTGCCAGTAGCCACCGAGCGAGGGGTGGGAATTCACCC.

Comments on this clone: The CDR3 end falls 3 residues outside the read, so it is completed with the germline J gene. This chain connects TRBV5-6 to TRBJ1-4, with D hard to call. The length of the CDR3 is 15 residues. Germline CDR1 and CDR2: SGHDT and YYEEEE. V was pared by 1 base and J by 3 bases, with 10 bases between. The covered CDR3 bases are TGTGCCAGCAGCTTGCTGGCAGGCTCTAATGAAAAA. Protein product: CASSLLAGSNEK. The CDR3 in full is CASSLLAGSNEKLFF. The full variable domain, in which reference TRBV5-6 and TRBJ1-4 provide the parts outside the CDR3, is DAGVTQSPTHLIKTRGQQVTLRCSPKSGHDTVSWYQQALGQGPQFIFQYYEEEERQRGNFPDRFSGHQFPNYSSELNVNALLLGDSALYLCASSLLAGSNEKLFFGSGTQLSVL.